The source of this T cell receptor (beta chain) is a study of blood T cell repertoires in COVID-19 (dated by TCRdb to the early 2020s). For context, the study as a whole: ImmuneRACE Cohort 3 recovered participants were defined by two consecutive negative NP/OP PCR tests, healthcare professional clearance, or symptom resolution. HLA class I and class II types, where available, came from metadata supplied by the sample provider rather than from assay-based typing. The samples were drawn from two sources: the first 160 participants of the ongoing ImmuneRACE study, and 1,000 to 1,500 subjects contributed by 6 global collaborators. The repertoires were released in a freely available public database meant as a resource for research on the immune response to SARS-CoV-2. Deeply sampled blood TCRbeta repertoires from subjects exposed to, actively infected with, or recovered from COVID-19 were included in the dataset. The collaborator samples originated in the United States, Italy and Spain and spanned the acute and convalescent phases of COVID-19. The material from the prospective study consisted of cDNA or gDNA derived from T cells, B-cell-depleted T cells, or PBMCs. A de-identified subject ID, COVID-19 status, age in years and sex were almost always included in the sample metadata. The paper's findings and limits, for the study overall: Clinical and demographic metadata were provided uncurated, with the amount varying by source and participant.

Reading the germline V gene gives CDR1 SGHRS and CDR2 YFSETQ. From the cysteine up to the phenylalanine, the CDR3 has a length of 15 residues. Only CDR3 DNA is held: 45 bases, read in frame from base 1. V is pruned by 3 bases and J by 3 bases, leaving 5 bases of the junction without a gene match. Of note for this clone: Its cognate antigen has yet to be identified. No clone much larger than this one lies a single base away; base qualities are absent.

Participants in the prospective study were enrolled through a virtual design, were aged about 18 to 100 years, and lived in about 25 United States geographic areas. To assign participants to cohorts, the prospective study relied on clinical history that participants themselves reported in a screening survey and a study questionnaire. Mobile phlebotomists in the prospective study collected whole blood, serum and a nasopharyngeal or oropharyngeal swab from every participant. Participants in the prospective study had the option to provide additional blood draws and questionnaires over a roughly two-month period. Before DNA extraction, prospective study blood samples were shipped either frozen or at room temperature. TCRbeta CDR3 regions were amplified from genomic DNA using the immunoSEQ Assay, a bias-controlled multiplex PCR. Per the authors' processing: The number of nucleated cells in each sample was estimated from the amplification of reference gene primers within the assay. Sequence reads were collapsed and filtered to measure the absolute abundance of every unique TCRbeta CDR3 rearrangement. Productive Simpson clonality was computed per sample as the square root of Simpson's diversity index over productive rearrangements. TCRdb's version of the immuneACCESS table is confined to in-frame rearrangements and falls short of the full clone set. An unresolved V gene accounts for under half of the shortfall where checked; the remainder is of unknown origin. V, J and clone size were drawn from that table, and D and trimming were deduced from the DNA. The sample profile shows 330,000 or so clones; around 87% of them were found once. The ten most abundant clones make up less than 2.5% of the sample.

This sequence originates from a man aged 35-49 years in a cohort exposed to, infected with or recovered from COVID-19 (not recorded which). Sequencing was done on a sample of PBMCs or T cells enriched from blood (not recorded which). The V gene is TRBV5-1 and the J gene is TRBJ1-1, with 10 central nucleotides matching TRBD1. The sequenced DNA is TGCGCCAGCAGCTCCGGGACAGGGGAATACACTGAAGCTTTCTTT. Translated, it reads CASSSGTGEYTEAFF.